A selection of T cell receptor beta chains follows, all from one sample in a study of T-cell memory formation after mild COVID-19. One entry per CDR3 protein results from TCRdb running MiXCR on the 5' RACE reads. Here the sample spans about 100,000 distinct CDR3 sequences, more than 9.5% being singletons. Input material: PBMCs or a T cell subset sorted from them (not recorded which). The receptors derive from a man between 18 and 29 years old who had mild COVID-19 (a few samples of this study predate the infection). Cell type and time point are not known. The CDR3 runs from the conserved cysteine through the conserved F or W. Each record gives: D gene, clone size, V gene, J gene, CDR3 DNA, CDR3 protein. A D gene is named only where the DNA matches it firmly. Size is stated for part of the rows, as once, few or many counts, or as a class when the clone is expanded.

>-|few|TRBV5-1|TRBJ1-1
TGCGCCAGCCCAACAGGACCGAACACTGAAGCTTTCTTT
CASPTGPNTEAFF
>TRBD2|many|TRBV7-3|TRBJ2-3
TGTGCCAGCAGCCAAGCGGGGGGGACAGATACGCAGTATTTT
CASSQAGGTDTQYF
>TRBD1|few|TRBV5-1|TRBJ2-7
TGCGCCAGCAGCTTGGGACAGGGGGTCCACGAGCAGTACTTC
CASSLGQGVHEQYF
>-|many|TRBV28|TRBJ2-2
TGTGCCAGCAGCCCCGACTTAAACACCGGGGAGCTGTTTTTT
CASSPDLNTGELFF
>-|-|TRBV7-6|TRBJ2-7
TGTGCCAGCAGCGCCCTCGGGGAGAGCCCGGTTGCCTACGAGCAGTACTTC
CASSALGESPVAYEQYF
>-|few|TRBV7-2|TRBJ2-6
TGTGCCAGCAGCCGGAGGGGTAGAGGGGGCTCTGGGGCCAACGTCCTGACTTTC
CASSRRGRGGSGANVLTF
>-|-|TRBV6-2/TRBV6-3|TRBJ2-7
TGTGCCAGCACACAACCCGGATACGAGCAGTACTTC
CASTQPGYEQYF
>-|-|TRBV4-1|TRBJ2-5
TGCGCCAGCAGCCAAGTTAGTAAACAGGGTAGGGAGACCCAGTACTTC
CASSQVSKQGRETQYF
>TRBD2|-|TRBV7-3|TRBJ2-1
TGTGCCAGCAGCACGGCCAACGGGGGGAACAATGAGCAGTTCTTC
CASSTANGGNNEQFF
>-|few|TRBV5-1|TRBJ2-2
TGCGCCAGCAGCTTGGCAGGGGAAGGCGGGGAGCTGTTTTTT
CASSLAGEGGELFF
>-|medium-sized|TRBV14|TRBJ2-7
TGTGCCAGCAGCCAACTAGGTTACTACGAGCAGTACTTC
CASSQLGYYEQYF
>-|few|TRBV12-3/TRBV12-4|TRBJ1-5
TGTGCCAGCAGTTTAGGGGGGACGGTCAATCAGCCCCAGCATTTT
CASSLGGTVNQPQHF
>-|-|TRBV4-1|TRBJ1-4
TGCGCCAGCAGCCAAGATCGGGGACACCAAAAACTGTTTTTT
CASSQDRGHQKLFF
>TRBD1|-|TRBV29-1|TRBJ2-5
TGCAGCGTAGAACACAGGGGAGAGACCCAGTACTTC
CSVEHRGETQYF
>-|few|TRBV6-2/TRBV6-3|TRBJ2-2
TGTGCCAGCAGTTGCAGGGTGTGGGGCACCGGGGAGCTGTTTTTT
CASSCRVWGTGELFF